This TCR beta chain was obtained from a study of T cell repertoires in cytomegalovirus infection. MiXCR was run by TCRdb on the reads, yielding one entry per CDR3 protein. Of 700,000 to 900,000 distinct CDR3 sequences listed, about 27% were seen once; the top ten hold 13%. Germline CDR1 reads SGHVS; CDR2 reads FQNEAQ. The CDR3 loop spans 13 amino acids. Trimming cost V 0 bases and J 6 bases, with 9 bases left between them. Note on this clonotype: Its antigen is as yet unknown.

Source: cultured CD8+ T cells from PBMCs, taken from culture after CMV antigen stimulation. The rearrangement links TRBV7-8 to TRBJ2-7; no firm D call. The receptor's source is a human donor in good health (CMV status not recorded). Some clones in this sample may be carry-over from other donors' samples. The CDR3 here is CASSLAFQSEQYF. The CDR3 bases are TGTGCCAGCAGCTTAGCGTTCCAGTCCGAGCAGTACTTC.